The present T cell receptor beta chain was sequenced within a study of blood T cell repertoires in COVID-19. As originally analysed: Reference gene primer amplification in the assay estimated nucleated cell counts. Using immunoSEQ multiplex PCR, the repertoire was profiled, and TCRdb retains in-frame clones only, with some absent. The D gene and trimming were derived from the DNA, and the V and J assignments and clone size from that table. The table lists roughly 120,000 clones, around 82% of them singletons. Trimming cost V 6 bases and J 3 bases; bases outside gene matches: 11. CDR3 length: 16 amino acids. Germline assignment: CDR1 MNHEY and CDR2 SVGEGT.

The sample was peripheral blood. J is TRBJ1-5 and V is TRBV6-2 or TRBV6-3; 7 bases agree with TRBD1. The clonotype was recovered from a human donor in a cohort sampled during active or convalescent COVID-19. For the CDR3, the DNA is TGTGCCAGCAGCCCGACATTGACAGGGTCCAATCAGCCCCAGCATTTT. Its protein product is CASSPTLTGSNQPQHF.